This T cell receptor beta chain was observed in a study of blood T cell repertoires in COVID-19. Study details: Researchers got acute and convalescent COVID-19 samples from the United States, Italy and Spain. In each case, the material was cDNA or gDNA derived from T cells, B-cell-depleted T cells, or PBMCs.

Study processing details: The authors estimated nucleated cell counts from reference gene primer amplification. Assay: immunoSEQ multiplex PCR; the TCRdb copy retains only in-frame clones and omits some. The DNA was the basis for D and trimming; V, J and clone size are from that table. The table shows about 83,000 clones, with around three quarters occurring only once. V lost 6 bases and J lost 4; bases outside the gene matches: 5. The CDR3 totals 13 residues. Per the germline V gene, CDR1 is MNHEY and CDR2 is SVGAGI. The V gene is TRBV6-5, the J gene TRBJ1-2; TRBD1 matches 7 bases. Material for sequencing was peripheral blood. This TCR was recovered from a woman older than 75 with active or convalescent COVID-19. CDR3 coding DNA: TGTGCCAGCAGGCCGGGACAGATCTATGGCTACACCTTC. Translated: CASRPGQIYGYTF.